This T cell receptor beta chain derives from a study of cytomegalovirus exposure and HLA in healthy donors. Turning to the study itself: The same platform as the approximately 670 first-cohort repertoires was used for the 90 to 150 validation repertoires, a later analysis reported.

This clone was counted a single time. The antigen remains unidentified. The protocol was immunoSEQ multiplex PCR, while the TCRdb copy is restricted to in-frame clones and leaves out a portion. Counted here are 190,000 or so clones, 80% to 85% occurring once; the ten biggest clones make up approximately 3%. CDR1 KGHSH and CDR2 LQKENI come from the germline V gene. CDR3 size: 14 residues. Trimming at V came to 5 bases and at J to 4 bases, leaving 5 bases not matched to a gene. Study conclusions and caveats: Subsequent analysis revealed that first-cohort TCR clusters tended to co-occur in the 95 to 150 validation repertoires. Despite most TCR sequences being rare, some public TCRs occurred in many donors. Associated with cytomegalovirus, according to the listing, were 150 to 200 TCR beta chains.

V and J are TRBV18 and TRBJ1-1; the match to TRBD1 covers 9 bases. Sequenced sample: PBMCs. The receptor was derived from a woman between 18 and 29 years old in good health and CMV-seropositive. In DNA, the CDR3 is TGTGCCAGCTCAACTACAGGGGGCCGCACTGAAGCTTTCTTT. Translating gives CASSTTGGRTEAFF.